The 21 T cell receptor beta chains in this list originate from one sample, sequenced in a study of shared clonotypes between healthy human individuals. Naive CD8 cells lacked CD45RO, underwent positive selection for CCR7 and left out terminally differentiated effector memory CD45RA+ cells. Generated by immunoSEQ multiplex PCR, the TCRdb table keeps only in-frame clones and is missing some. The data hold over 2,000,000 clones, with about 94% observed a single time. Sequenced input: naive CD8+ T cells from PBMCs. The receptor source for this set is a man between 18 and 35 years old in good health. Some clones in this sample may be carry-over from other donors' samples.

This sequence joins TRBV2 and TRBJ2-7; D remains ambiguous. The ends were cut back, 8 bases at V and 0 bases at J, with 14 bases in the middle. The CDR3 has 14 amino acids. CDR1 is SNHLY and CDR2 is FYNNEI in the germline V gene. CDR3 amino acids: CASDTQPSSYEQYF. The CDR3 DNA is TGTGCCAGCGATACACAACCCAGCTCCTACGAGCAGTACTTC. Using reference TRBV2 and TRBJ2-7 for the parts outside the CDR3, the full variable domain is EPEVTQTPSHQVTQMGQEVILRCVPISNHLYFYWYRQILGQKVEFLVSFYNNEISEKSEIFDDQFSVERPDGSNFTLKIRSTKLEDSAMYFCASDTQPSSYEQYFGPGTRLTVT.

The chain uses TRBV28 and TRBJ2-2, with a possible D match to TRBD1 (6 bases). The V end was cut by 3 bases, the J end by 5 bases, with 10 bases between. The germline gives CDR1 MDHEN, CDR2 SYDVKM. The CDR3 extends over 14 amino acids. The CDR3 is CASSFPRGTGELFF. The CDR3 bases are TGTGCCAGCAGTTTTCCGAGGGGGACCGGGGAGCTGTTTTTT.

The J gene is TRBJ2-2, the V gene TRBV28; TRBD2 might be the D (6 bases). This CDR3 is 16 amino acids long. The V gene lost 7 bases and the J gene lost 5 bases, with 20 bases spanning the gap. Germline V gene sequence: CDR1 MDHEN, CDR2 SYDVKM. Here the CDR3 reads CASKLWASRGTGELFF. The CDR3 DNA sequence: TGTGCCAGCAAACTTTGGGCCTCACGGGGGACCGGGGAGCTGTTTTTT. The full variable domain, completed using reference TRBV28 and TRBJ2-2, is DVKVTQSSRYLVKRTGEKVFLECVQDMDHENMFWYRQDPGLGLRLIYFSYDVKMKEKGDIPEGYSVSREKKERFSLILESASTNQTSMYLCASKLWASRGTGELFFGEGSRLTVL.

J is TRBJ1-1 and V is TRBV7-6, with D unclear. The CDR3 covers 13 residues. CDR1 and CDR2 from the germline V gene are SGHVS and FNYEAQ. V shed 5 bases and J shed 0 bases, with 7 bases lying between them. CDR3 sequence (DNA): TGTGCCAGCAGCCGATGGGTGAACACTGAAGCTTTCTTT. As protein: CASSRWVNTEAFF. The variable domain in full, completed from reference TRBV7-6 and TRBJ1-1, reads GAGVSQSPRYKVTKRGQDVALRCDPISGHVSLYWYRQALGQGPEFLTYFNYEAQQDKSGLPNDRFSAERPEGSISTLTIQRTEQRDSAMYRCASSRWVNTEAFFGQGTRLTVV.

The chain is built from TRBV15 and TRBJ2-1; 9 nucleotides align to TRBD2. Trimming at V came to 4 bases and at J to 5 bases, leaving 6 bases not matched to a gene. This CDR3 has 15 residues. From germline, CDR1 is LNHNV and CDR2 YYDKDF (reference sequence). In DNA form, the CDR3 reads TGTGCCACCAGCATCGGACTAGCGCCTAACAATGAGCAGTTCTTC. It codes for CATSIGLAPNNEQFF. Combining the CDR3 with reference TRBV15 and TRBJ2-1 gives the whole variable domain DAMVIQNPRYQVTQFGKPVTLSCSQTLNHNVMYWYQQKSSQAPKLLFHYYDKDFNNEADTPDNFQSRRPNTSFCFLDIRSPGLGDTAMYLCATSIGLAPNNEQFFGPGTRLTVL.

The rearrangement uses TRBV11-2 and TRBJ2-7; D remains ambiguous. The CDR3 sequence is 12 residues long. The V gene lost 2 bases and the J gene lost 5 bases, with 7 bases spanning the gap. In germline, CDR1 is SGHAT, CDR2 FQNNGV. The CDR3 protein is CASSLTLHEQYF. The CDR3 DNA reads TGTGCCAGCAGCTTAACGCTGCACGAGCAGTACTTC.

V usage is TRBV7-9 and J usage is TRBJ2-2, with a weak D call TRBD1 (6 bases). This CDR3 region has 15 residues. V shed 6 bases and J shed 7 bases, with 18 bases lying between them. Germline-derived CDR1 and CDR2 are SEHNR and FQNEAQ (reference sequence). CDR3 in DNA: TGTGCCAGCAGAATACCCCAGGGGCAGGGCGGGGAGCTGTTTTTT. Protein product: CASRIPQGQGGELFF.

The rearrangement links TRBV9 to TRBJ2-1, with D possibly TRBD2 on 6 matching bases. CDR1 and CDR2 from the germline V gene are SGDLS and YYNGEE. Trimming took off 0 bases at V and 0 bases at J, with 10 bases between the two ends. The length of the CDR3 is 16 residues. CDR3 amino acids: CASSVGLGSSYNEQFF. The CDR3 nucleotides read TGTGCCAGCAGCGTAGGACTAGGAAGCTCCTACAATGAGCAGTTCTTC.

This chain uses TRBV7-6 with TRBJ1-1, with no clear D. Trimming removed 6 bases at V and 3 bases at J, with 11 bases between. The germline V gene encodes CDR1 SGHVS and CDR2 FNYEAQ. This CDR3 spans 13 amino acids. This CDR3 is CASSMETHTEAFF. The CDR3 nucleotides read TGTGCCAGCAGTATGGAGACACACACTGAAGCTTTCTTT.

This CDR3 is CATSRDRKEANEKLFF. CDR3 bases: TGTGCCACCAGCAGAGACCGGAAGGAGGCTAATGAAAAACTGTTTTTT. V and J are TRBV15 and TRBJ1-4; D not resolved. Trimming left V 0 bases short and J 3 bases short, with 11 bases between. CDR1 LNHNV and CDR2 YYDKDF come from the germline V gene (reference sequence). The CDR3 spans 16 residues.

J is TRBJ2-3 and V is TRBV7-9; D tentatively fits TRBD1 or TRBD2 (6 bases each). The germline V gene encodes CDR1 SEHNR and CDR2 FQNEAQ (reference sequence). V was cut by 8 bases and J by 2 bases, with 14 bases left in between. The CDR3 consists of 14 residues. DNA for the CDR3: TGTGCCAGCCGTGGGGGGCCTTACACAGATACGCAGTATTTT. It codes for CASRGGPYTDTQYF.

V usage is TRBV28 and J usage is TRBJ1-2; D is unresolved. CDR3 size: 12 residues. Trimming removed 6 bases at V and 10 bases at J, with 15 bases between. Germline assignment: CDR1 MDHEN and CDR2 SYDVKM. The CDR3 spells CASRPGRTDYTF. CDR3 coding DNA: TGTGCCAGCAGACCCGGACGGACTGACTACACCTTC.

V is TRBV28 and J is TRBJ2-1, with TRBD2 matching over 8 bases. Germline CDR1 MDHEN, CDR2 SYDVKM. The CDR3 sequence is 15 residues long. V trimming: 6 bases; J trimming: 7 bases; junction bases outside the gene matches: 11. The CDR3: CASRLLAEGRNEQFF. DNA of the CDR3: TGTGCCAGCAGGTTACTAGCGGAGGGGCGGAATGAGCAGTTCTTC.

The chain has TRBV19 and TRBJ2-5, with D unclear. Germline V gene sequence: CDR1 LNHDA, CDR2 SQIVND (reference sequence). CDR3 length: 15 amino acids. V dropped 5 bases and J dropped 5 bases, with 18 bases sitting between them. The chain's CDR3 is CASSAGLILGETQYF. The CDR3 DNA reads TGTGCCAGTAGTGCCGGATTAATCTTAGGGGAGACCCAGTACTTC. Supplemented by reference TRBV19 and TRBJ2-5, the full variable domain reads DGGITQSPKYLFRKEGQNVTLSCEQNLNHDAMYWYRQDPGQGLRLIYYSQIVNDFQKGDIAEGYSVSREKKESFPLTVTSAQKNPTAFYLCASSAGLILGETQYFGPGTRLLVL.

The chain has TRBV18 and TRBJ2-5, with D unclear. CDR1 KGHSH and CDR2 LQKENI come from the germline V gene. Trimming left V 3 bases short and J 5 bases short, with 16 bases between. CDR3 length: 15 amino acids. Written as DNA, the CDR3 is TGTGCCAGCTCACCCTGGAGTAGGGAAGGCGAGACCCAGTACTTC. Translating it yields CASSPWSREGETQYF.

Here the CDR3 DNA reads TGTGCCAGCAGCCCCCGAGGACAGGGGGTAATAGGTGAAAAACTGTTTTTT. Protein sequence: CASSPRGQGVIGEKLFF. V and J are TRBV9 and TRBJ1-4, with 10 bases fitting TRBD1. Per the germline V gene, CDR1 is SGDLS and CDR2 is YYNGEE. The CDR3 runs 17 residues. The V gene end was trimmed by 4 bases and the J gene end by 7 bases; junction bases not matched to a gene: 13.

The rearrangement joins TRBV27 to TRBJ2-7; no definite D call. Deletions cut 7 bases from V and 6 bases from J, with 16 bases between. Germline V gives CDR1 MNHEY, CDR2 SMNVEV (reference sequence). This CDR3 contains 13 residues. The CDR3 protein is CASNNGYYGEQYF. In DNA form, the CDR3 reads TGTGCCAGCAATAATGGCTATTATGGCGAGCAGTACTTC.

This chain links TRBV29-1 with TRBJ2-7, with D hard to call. Per germline, CDR1 SQVTM and CDR2 ANQGSEA. Trimming stripped 5 bases from V and 2 bases from J, with 13 bases between. The CDR3 is 13 amino acids. The CDR3 reads CSVLTAPAYEQYF. The CDR3 DNA reads as TGCAGCGTTCTGACGGCCCCGGCCTACGAGCAGTACTTC.

This chain links TRBV7-9 with TRBJ2-1; D is unclear. Germline V gives CDR1 SEHNR, CDR2 FQNEAQ (reference sequence). CDR3 size: 15 residues. Trimming shortened V by 1 base and J by 4 bases, and 11 bases separated the two germline ends. The CDR3 spells CASSLVYGNYNEQFF. The CDR3 DNA reads as TGTGCCAGCAGCTTAGTTTACGGAAATTACAATGAGCAGTTCTTC.

Here the CDR3 reads CSVLRPGDSYEQYF. CDR3 DNA: TGCAGCGTTTTGCGGCCCGGTGATTCCTACGAGCAGTACTTC. V is TRBV29-1 and J is TRBJ2-7; D not resolved. The CDR3 contains 14 residues. V was cut by 5 bases and J by 1 base, with 15 bases left in between. The germline gives CDR1 SQVTM, CDR2 ANQGSEA.

The chain employs TRBV30 and TRBJ1-5; TRBD1 matches at 9 bases. J was trimmed by 8 bases and V by 2 bases; bases with no gene match: 7. Germline CDR1 is GTSNPN and CDR2 is SVGIG (reference sequence). This CDR3 has 14 amino acids. Here the CDR3 reads CAWSLTGGDEPQHF. The CDR3 DNA is TGTGCCTGGAGTCTAACAGGGGGCGACGAGCCCCAGCATTTT. The full variable domain, completed using reference TRBV30 and TRBJ1-5, is SQTIHQWPATLVQPVGSPLSLECTVEGTSNPNLYWYRQAAGRGLQLLFYSVGIGQISSEVPQNLSASRPQDRQFILSSKKLLLSDSGFYLCAWSLTGGDEPQHFGDGTRLSIL.